These T cell receptor beta chains were read from a single sample in a study of a mutant IDH1 vaccine in newly diagnosed glioma. Sequencing was performed with immunoSEQ multiplex PCR; in TCRdb, only in-frame clones are kept and a portion is missing. The sample includes around 63,000 clones, about 91% of them seen just once. The source was PBMCs, collected from a glioma patient treated with radiotherapy, temozolomide or both. The origin of the receptors is a man aged 50-60 years with glioma. The CDR3 runs from the conserved cysteine through the conserved F or W. D genes are given only for firm matches. Not all rows give a size; the values are once, few, many and, for expanded clones, a class.

j_gene: TRBJ2-3
abundance: few
v_gene: TRBV6-5
d_gene: NA
CDR3aa: CASSVTGRGDTQYF
CDR3nt: TGTGCCAGCAGTGTTACAGGGAGGGGAGATACGCAGTATTTT

j_gene: TRBJ2-3
abundance: NA
v_gene: TRBV9
d_gene: TRBD2
CDR3aa: CASTPTAGVTDTQYF
CDR3nt: TGTGCCAGCACCCCAACAGCGGGAGTCACAGATACGCAGTATTTT

j_gene: TRBJ2-1
abundance: NA
v_gene: TRBV13
d_gene: NA
CDR3aa: CATREGDNEQFF
CDR3nt: TGTGCCACCCGGGAAGGGGACAATGAGCAGTTCTTC

j_gene: TRBJ1-1
abundance: NA
v_gene: TRBV4-1
d_gene: NA
CDR3aa: CASSQDWVGLPENTEAFF
CDR3nt: TGCGCCAGCAGCCAAGATTGGGTAGGCTTACCCGAGAACACTGAAGCTTTCTTT

j_gene: TRBJ1-3
abundance: NA
v_gene: TRBV6-6
d_gene: NA
CDR3aa: CASSVEISSGNTIYF
CDR3nt: TGTGCCAGCAGTGTCGAGATATCCTCTGGAAACACCATATATTTT

j_gene: TRBJ1-6
abundance: NA
v_gene: TRBV7-9
d_gene: NA
CDR3aa: CASSKMVDQSPLHF
CDR3nt: TGTGCCAGCAGCAAAATGGTCGATCAATCACCCCTCCACTTT

j_gene: TRBJ1-2
abundance: large
v_gene: TRBV4-2
d_gene: NA
CDR3aa: CASSQRGQANYGYTF
CDR3nt: TGTGCCAGCAGCCAACGGGGGCAGGCGAACTATGGCTACACCTTC

j_gene: TRBJ2-1
abundance: NA
v_gene: TRBV2
d_gene: TRBD2
CDR3aa: CASSEEEREFLAYNEQFF
CDR3nt: TGTGCCAGCAGTGAGGAGGAGCGGGAGTTCTTGGCCTACAATGAGCAGTTCTTC

j_gene: TRBJ2-2
abundance: NA
v_gene: TRBV7-8
d_gene: NA
CDR3aa: CASSWISGELFF
CDR3nt: TGTGCCAGCAGCTGGATTTCCGGGGAGCTGTTTTTT

j_gene: TRBJ2-2
abundance: NA
v_gene: TRBV28
d_gene: NA
CDR3aa: CASSAILGRSSGELFF
CDR3nt: TGTGCCAGCAGTGCCATCTTAGGACGTAGCTCCGGGGAGCTGTTTTTT

j_gene: TRBJ2-3
abundance: NA
v_gene: TRBV5-1
d_gene: TRBD2
CDR3aa: CASSARTSMDTQYF
CDR3nt: TGCGCCAGCAGCGCCAGGACTAGCATGGATACGCAGTATTTT

j_gene: TRBJ2-2
abundance: NA
v_gene: TRBV2
d_gene: NA
CDR3aa: CASSAGRSNTGELFF
CDR3nt: TGTGCCAGCAGTGCGGGCAGGTCCAACACCGGGGAGCTGTTTTTT

j_gene: TRBJ2-3
abundance: NA
v_gene: TRBV5-1
d_gene: NA
CDR3aa: CASSGQDLADTQYF
CDR3nt: TGCGCCAGCAGCGGGCAGGATCTAGCAGATACGCAGTATTTT

j_gene: TRBJ2-2
abundance: NA
v_gene: TRBV2
d_gene: TRBD1
CDR3aa: CASSEKTGPTGELFF
CDR3nt: TGTGCCAGCAGTGAGAAGACAGGGCCCACCGGGGAGCTGTTTTTT

j_gene: TRBJ1-1
abundance: NA
v_gene: TRBV10-1
d_gene: TRBD1
CDR3aa: CASSEYRGSTEAFF
CDR3nt: TGCGCCAGCAGTGAGTACAGGGGCAGTACTGAAGCTTTCTTT

j_gene: TRBJ2-7
abundance: NA
v_gene: TRBV5-8
d_gene: NA
CDR3aa: CASRGSYSYEQYF
CDR3nt: TGTGCCAGCAGGGGATCCTATTCCTACGAGCAGTACTTC

j_gene: TRBJ2-1
abundance: once
v_gene: TRBV27
d_gene: TRBD1
CDR3aa: CASTPQTGAQEQFF
CDR3nt: TGTGCCAGCACCCCCCAGACAGGGGCGCAGGAGCAGTTCTTC

j_gene: TRBJ2-7
abundance: NA
v_gene: TRBV27
d_gene: TRBD2
CDR3aa: CASRHFGGGVEEQYF
CDR3nt: TGTGCCAGCAGACATTTTGGCGGGGGGGTGGAAGAGCAGTACTTC

j_gene: TRBJ1-2
abundance: once
v_gene: TRBV11-1
d_gene: TRBD1
CDR3aa: CASSGSAGQGFYGYTF
CDR3nt: TGTGCCAGCTCAGGGTCGGCGGGACAGGGGTTCTATGGCTACACCTTC

j_gene: TRBJ1-2
abundance: NA
v_gene: TRBV27
d_gene: NA
CDR3aa: CASSFQGVRASGYTF
CDR3nt: TGTGCCAGCAGTTTCCAAGGGGTGAGAGCGAGTGGCTACACCTTC

j_gene: TRBJ2-2
abundance: NA
v_gene: TRBV7-6
d_gene: NA
CDR3aa: CASSQLGQLANTGELFF
CDR3nt: TGTGCCAGCAGCCAACTAGGGCAGCTCGCGAACACCGGGGAGCTGTTTTTT

j_gene: TRBJ2-1
abundance: NA
v_gene: TRBV7-2
d_gene: NA
CDR3aa: CASSFQYNEQFF
CDR3nt: TGTGCCAGCAGCTTTCAGTACAATGAGCAGTTCTTC

j_gene: TRBJ2-1
abundance: NA
v_gene: TRBV6-1
d_gene: TRBD2
CDR3aa: CASRPNSGGEQFF
CDR3nt: TGTGCCAGCAGACCGAATAGCGGGGGTGAGCAGTTCTTC

j_gene: TRBJ2-5
abundance: few
v_gene: TRBV5-1
d_gene: TRBD2
CDR3aa: CASSLRAGGPQETQYF
CDR3nt: TGCGCCAGCAGCTTGAGGGCGGGGGGGCCACAAGAGACCCAGTACTTC

j_gene: TRBJ1-2
abundance: once
v_gene: TRBV5-6
d_gene: NA
CDR3aa: CASSSGVLGIYGYTF
CDR3nt: TGTGCCAGCAGTTCAGGGGTTCTAGGGATCTATGGCTACACCTTC

j_gene: TRBJ1-2
abundance: NA
v_gene: TRBV9
d_gene: TRBD1
CDR3aa: CASSHSRQGAEGYTF
CDR3nt: TGTGCCAGCAGCCACTCCCGACAGGGGGCGGAAGGCTACACCTTC

j_gene: TRBJ1-1
abundance: few
v_gene: TRBV4-1
d_gene: NA
CDR3aa: CASSQDSIYGKQADTEAFF
CDR3nt: TGCGCCAGCAGCCAAGATAGTATCTACGGTAAACAGGCGGACACTGAAGCTTTCTTT

j_gene: TRBJ2-6
abundance: NA
v_gene: TRBV7-2
d_gene: NA
CDR3aa: CASSLALTTLGANVLTF
CDR3nt: TGTGCCAGCAGCTTAGCACTTACCACTCTGGGAGCCAACGTCCTGACTTTC

j_gene: TRBJ2-6
abundance: NA
v_gene: TRBV11-1
d_gene: TRBD2
CDR3aa: CASSRRNSGGAGANVLTF
CDR3nt: TGTGCCAGCAGCCGCAGAAATTCGGGGGGGGCCGGGGCCAACGTCCTGACTTTC

j_gene: TRBJ2-6
abundance: NA
v_gene: TRBV27
d_gene: NA
CDR3aa: CASSRGRYSGANVLTF
CDR3nt: TGTGCCAGCAGTCGGGGACGTTACTCTGGGGCCAACGTCCTGACTTTC

j_gene: TRBJ1-1
abundance: NA
v_gene: TRBV7-9
d_gene: NA
CDR3aa: CASSSSGTFRATEAFF
CDR3nt: TGTGCCAGCAGCAGTTCCGGGACATTTAGGGCCACTGAAGCTTTCTTT

j_gene: TRBJ2-7
abundance: once
v_gene: TRBV5-1
d_gene: NA
CDR3aa: CASSSGTTYEQYF
CDR3nt: TGCGCCAGCAGCTCCGGTACCACCTACGAGCAGTACTTC

j_gene: TRBJ1-2
abundance: NA
v_gene: TRBV30
d_gene: NA
CDR3aa: CALRGGVGYTF
CDR3nt: TGTGCCCTGAGAGGTGGAGTTGGCTACACCTTC

j_gene: TRBJ2-7
abundance: NA
v_gene: TRBV11-3
d_gene: NA
CDR3aa: CASSSWGGWAYEQYF
CDR3nt: TGTGCCAGCAGCTCGTGGGGCGGTTGGGCCTACGAGCAGTACTTC

j_gene: TRBJ1-5
abundance: once
v_gene: TRBV4-1
d_gene: TRBD1
CDR3aa: CASSFVPGTGDQPQHF
CDR3nt: TGCGCCAGCAGCTTCGTACCCGGGACAGGGGATCAGCCCCAGCATTTT

j_gene: TRBJ1-1
abundance: NA
v_gene: TRBV28
d_gene: NA
CDR3aa: CASTPLRFIDTEAFF
CDR3nt: TGTGCCAGCACCCCCCTAAGGTTTATTGACACTGAAGCTTTCTTT

j_gene: TRBJ2-7
abundance: NA
v_gene: TRBV6-6
d_gene: NA
CDR3aa: CASSRMEQGRYEQYF
CDR3nt: TGTGCCAGCAGTAGGATGGAGCAGGGACGCTACGAGCAGTACTTC

j_gene: TRBJ2-7
abundance: NA
v_gene: TRBV11-2
d_gene: NA
CDR3aa: CASSLGVELYEQYF
CDR3nt: TGTGCCAGCAGCTTAGGGGTTGAACTCTACGAGCAGTACTTC

j_gene: TRBJ1-1
abundance: NA
v_gene: TRBV7-9
d_gene: NA
CDR3aa: CASRENTEAFF
CDR3nt: TGTGCCAGCAGAGAGAACACTGAAGCTTTCTTT

j_gene: TRBJ2-5
abundance: NA
v_gene: TRBV6-6
d_gene: TRBD1
CDR3aa: CASRPGQGERRYF
CDR3nt: TGTGCCAGCAGACCGGGACAGGGCGAGCGACGGTACTTC

j_gene: TRBJ2-3
abundance: NA
v_gene: TRBV9
d_gene: TRBD2
CDR3aa: CASSQGLAGGFTDTQYF
CDR3nt: TGTGCCAGCAGCCAGGGACTAGCGGGGGGTTTCACAGATACGCAGTATTTT

j_gene: TRBJ2-3
abundance: NA
v_gene: TRBV14
d_gene: NA
CDR3aa: CASSQGTGSSTDTQYF
CDR3nt: TGTGCCAGCAGCCAAGGTACAGGGTCGAGCACAGATACGCAGTATTTT

j_gene: TRBJ2-5
abundance: NA
v_gene: TRBV11-2
d_gene: NA
CDR3aa: CASSRGRLQETQYF
CDR3nt: TGTGCCAGCAGCCGCGGACGGTTACAAGAGACCCAGTACTTC

j_gene: TRBJ1-5
abundance: NA
v_gene: TRBV27
d_gene: TRBD1
CDR3aa: CASSFGTGPNQPQHF
CDR3nt: TGTGCCAGCAGTTTCGGGACAGGACCCAATCAGCCCCAGCATTTT

j_gene: TRBJ2-7
abundance: NA
v_gene: TRBV4-1
d_gene: TRBD2
CDR3aa: CASSQGGLTSGVNYYEQYF
CDR3nt: TGCGCCAGCAGCCAAGGGGGTCTGACTAGCGGAGTAAACTACTACGAGCAGTACTTC

j_gene: TRBJ2-7
abundance: NA
v_gene: TRBV9
d_gene: TRBD2
CDR3aa: CASNNGLAGEQYF
CDR3nt: TGTGCCAGCAACAACGGACTAGCGGGAGAGCAGTACTTC

j_gene: TRBJ1-1
abundance: few
v_gene: TRBV29-1
d_gene: NA
CDR3aa: CSVEGAGMYTEAFF
CDR3nt: TGCAGCGTTGAAGGGGCAGGGATGTACACTGAAGCTTTCTTT

j_gene: TRBJ2-7
abundance: NA
v_gene: TRBV7-9
d_gene: NA
CDR3aa: CASSRQGVGRSDVEQYF
CDR3nt: TGTGCCAGCAGCCGACAAGGGGTTGGCCGAAGCGACGTCGAGCAGTACTTC

j_gene: TRBJ1-1
abundance: few
v_gene: TRBV19
d_gene: NA
CDR3aa: CASSSRGRAFF
CDR3nt: TGTGCCAGTAGTTCCAGGGGACGAGCTTTCTTT

j_gene: TRBJ2-1
abundance: NA
v_gene: TRBV5-4
d_gene: NA
CDR3aa: CASSFVDYNEQFF
CDR3nt: TGTGCCAGCAGCTTCGTGGACTACAATGAGCAGTTCTTC

j_gene: TRBJ1-2
abundance: NA
v_gene: TRBV5-4
d_gene: NA
CDR3aa: CASSFVRFNYGYTF
CDR3nt: TGTGCCAGCAGCTTCGTTCGGTTCAACTATGGCTACACCTTC

j_gene: TRBJ1-2
abundance: few
v_gene: TRBV6-1
d_gene: NA
CDR3aa: CASSERQGYNYGYTF
CDR3nt: TGTGCCAGCAGTGAAAGGCAGGGGTACAACTATGGCTACACCTTC

j_gene: TRBJ1-2
abundance: NA
v_gene: TRBV18
d_gene: NA
CDR3aa: CASSPQGDYGYTF
CDR3nt: TGTGCCAGCTCACCACAGGGGGACTATGGCTACACCTTC

j_gene: TRBJ1-5
abundance: NA
v_gene: TRBV4-1
d_gene: NA
CDR3aa: CASSQGKATDLYSNQPQHF
CDR3nt: TGCGCCAGCAGCCAAGGAAAGGCTACTGACCTGTATAGCAATCAGCCCCAGCATTTT

j_gene: TRBJ2-2
abundance: NA
v_gene: TRBV6-6
d_gene: NA
CDR3aa: CAGSPGGPRGMRELFF
CDR3nt: TGTGCCGGCAGTCCAGGGGGGCCTCGGGGTATGAGGGAGCTGTTTTTT

j_gene: TRBJ2-3
abundance: medium-sized
v_gene: TRBV4-2
d_gene: NA
CDR3aa: CASSLAADTQYF
CDR3nt: TGTGCCAGCAGCCTAGCAGCAGATACGCAGTATTTT

j_gene: TRBJ2-7
abundance: NA
v_gene: TRBV11-2
d_gene: NA
CDR3aa: CASRRPGPLLYEQYF
CDR3nt: TGTGCCAGCAGGCGGCCGGGACCACTACTATACGAGCAGTACTTC